This TCR beta chain is from a study of T cells after yellow fever vaccination. Study-level background: Fractions of low cell number were prepared using SMART-Seq v4 Ultra Low Input. Overall study findings and caveats: Peak timing came faster in the weaker secondary response, day 5 versus 15. Primary-vaccination clones mostly resurfaced post-booster (approximately 96% CD4, more than 85% CD8).

This clonotype was observed a handful of times. Its specificity is not known. In TCRdb, the 5' RACE reads were re-called with MiXCR into one record per CDR3 protein. Of roughly 340,000 distinct CDR3 sequences listed, approximately 4% were seen once; the top ten hold 20% to 30%. The clonotype was recovered from a man between 18 and 29 years old who received the YFV17D yellow fever vaccine. Sequenced here: PBMCs, sampled 5 days after the yellow fever booster vaccination.

The CDR3 nucleotides are TGCAGTGCTTGGAGCGGACAGCGAGATCAGCCCCAGCATTTT. This gives the protein CSAWSGQRDQPQHF. The rearrangement joins TRBV20-1 to TRBJ1-5, with D perhaps matching TRBD1 (6 bases). The germline V gene has CDR1 DFQATT and CDR2 SNEGSKA (reference sequence). The CDR3 runs to 14 residues. V lost 5 bases, J lost 5 bases, and 16 bases lay in between.